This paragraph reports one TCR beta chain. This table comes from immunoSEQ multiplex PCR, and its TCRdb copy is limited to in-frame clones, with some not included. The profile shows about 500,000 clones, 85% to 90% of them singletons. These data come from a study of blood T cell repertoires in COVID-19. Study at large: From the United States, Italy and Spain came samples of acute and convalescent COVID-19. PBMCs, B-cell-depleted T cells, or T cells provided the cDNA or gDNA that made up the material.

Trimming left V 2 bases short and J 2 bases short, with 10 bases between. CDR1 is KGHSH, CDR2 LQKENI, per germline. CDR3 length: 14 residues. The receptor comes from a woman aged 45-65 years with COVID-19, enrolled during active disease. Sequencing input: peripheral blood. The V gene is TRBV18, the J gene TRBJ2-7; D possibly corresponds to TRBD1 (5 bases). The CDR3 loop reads CASSPERQTYEQYF. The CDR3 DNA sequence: TGTGCCAGCTCACCAGAACGACAGACCTACGAGCAGTACTTC.